The clone carrying this T cell receptor beta chain was recorded only once. The antigen remains undetermined. This sample is drawn from a study of early T cells in non-severe SARS-CoV-2 infection. Study in general: Unpaired chains resulted from sequencing bulk RNA of unsorted whole blood. Findings of the study overall: Matches to VDJdb favored anti-spike CD8 responses and missed private and CD4 specificities.

The CDR3 has 16 amino acids. V shed 4 bases, J shed 5 bases, and the junction held 12 bases outside the gene matches. The germline gives CDR1 SGDLS, CDR2 YYNGEE. Each cDNA molecule carried a unique molecular identifier. TCRdb itself ran the 5' RACE reads through MiXCR, one entry per CDR3 protein. The data contain 50,000 to 80,000 distinct CDR3 sequences, 7.5% to 9% of them singletons. This TCR came from an adult who was a healthcare worker with PCR-confirmed SARS-CoV-2 infection or an uninfected control (not recorded which). The chain couples TRBV9 to TRBJ2-5; TRBD2 matches at 9 bases. The sample here was whole blood, taken at baseline. The CDR3 is CASSIDGSGSLETQYF. The CDR3 DNA is TGTGCCAGCAGCATAGATGGTAGCGGGAGCCTTGAGACCCAGTACTTC.